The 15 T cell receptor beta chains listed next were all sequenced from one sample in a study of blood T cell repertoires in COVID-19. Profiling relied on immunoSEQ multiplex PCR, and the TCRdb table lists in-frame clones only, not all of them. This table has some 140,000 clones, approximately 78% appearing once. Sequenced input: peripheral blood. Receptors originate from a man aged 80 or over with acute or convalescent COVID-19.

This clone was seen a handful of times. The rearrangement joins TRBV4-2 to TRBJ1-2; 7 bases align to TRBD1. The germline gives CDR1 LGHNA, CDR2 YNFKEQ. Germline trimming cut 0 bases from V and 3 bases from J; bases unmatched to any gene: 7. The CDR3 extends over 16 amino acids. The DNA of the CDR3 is TGTGCCAGCAGCCAAGATAAGATAGGGGGCTACTATGGCTACACCTTC. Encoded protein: CASSQDKIGGYYGYTF.

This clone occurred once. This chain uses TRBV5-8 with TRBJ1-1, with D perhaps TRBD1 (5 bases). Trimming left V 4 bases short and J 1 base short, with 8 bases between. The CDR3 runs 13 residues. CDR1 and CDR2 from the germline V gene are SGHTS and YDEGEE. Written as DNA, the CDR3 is TGTGCCAGCAGCCTAACAGGGAACACTGAAGCTTTCTTT. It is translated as CASSLTGNTEAFF. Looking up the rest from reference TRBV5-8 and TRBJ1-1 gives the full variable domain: EAGVTQSPTHLIKTRGQQATLRCSPISGHTSVYWYQQALGLGLQFLLWYDEGEERNRGNFPPRFSGRQFPNYSSELNVNALELEDSALYLCASSLTGNTEAFFGQGTRLTVV.

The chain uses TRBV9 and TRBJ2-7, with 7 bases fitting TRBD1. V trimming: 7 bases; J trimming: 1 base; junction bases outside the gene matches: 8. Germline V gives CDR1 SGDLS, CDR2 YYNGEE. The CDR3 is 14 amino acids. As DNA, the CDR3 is TGTGCCAGCTCAAGGGACAGTTGGTCCTACGAGCAGTACTTC. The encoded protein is CASSRDSWSYEQYF.

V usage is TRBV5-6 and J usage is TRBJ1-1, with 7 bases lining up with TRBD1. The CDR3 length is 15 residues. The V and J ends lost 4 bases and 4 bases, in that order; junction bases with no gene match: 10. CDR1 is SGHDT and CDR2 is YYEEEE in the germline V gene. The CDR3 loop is CASSHDDREATEAFF. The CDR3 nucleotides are TGTGCCAGCAGCCACGACGACAGGGAGGCCACTGAAGCTTTCTTT. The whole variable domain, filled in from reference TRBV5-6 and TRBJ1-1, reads DAGVTQSPTHLIKTRGQQVTLRCSPKSGHDTVSWYQQALGQGPQFIFQYYEEEERQRGNFPDRFSGHQFPNYSSELNVNALLLGDSALYLCASSHDDREATEAFFGQGTRLTVV.

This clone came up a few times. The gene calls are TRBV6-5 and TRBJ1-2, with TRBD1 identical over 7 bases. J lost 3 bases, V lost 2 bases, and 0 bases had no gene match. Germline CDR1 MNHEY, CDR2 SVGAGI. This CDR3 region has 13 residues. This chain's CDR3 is CASSYDRDYGYTF. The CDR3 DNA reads TGTGCCAGCAGTTACGACAGGGACTATGGCTACACCTTC.

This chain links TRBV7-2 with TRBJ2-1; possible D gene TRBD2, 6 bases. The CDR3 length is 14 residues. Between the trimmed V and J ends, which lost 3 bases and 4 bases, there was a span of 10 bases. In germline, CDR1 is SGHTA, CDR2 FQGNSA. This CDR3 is CASSFRGSYNEQFF. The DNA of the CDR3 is TGTGCCAGCAGCTTCCGGGGGTCGTACAATGAGCAGTTCTTC. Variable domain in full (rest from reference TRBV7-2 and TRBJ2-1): GAGVSQSPSNKVTEKGKDVELRCDPISGHTALYWYRQSLGQGLEFLIYFQGNSAPDKSGLPSDRFSAERTGGSVSTLTIQRTQQEDSAVYLCASSFRGSYNEQFFGPGTRLTVL.

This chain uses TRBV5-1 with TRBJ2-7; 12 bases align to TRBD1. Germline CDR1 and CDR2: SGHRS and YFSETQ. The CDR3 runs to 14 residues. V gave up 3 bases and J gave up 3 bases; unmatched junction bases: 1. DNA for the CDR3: TGCGCCAGCAGCTGGGACAGGGGGCACTACGAGCAGTACTTC. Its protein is CASSWDRGHYEQYF.

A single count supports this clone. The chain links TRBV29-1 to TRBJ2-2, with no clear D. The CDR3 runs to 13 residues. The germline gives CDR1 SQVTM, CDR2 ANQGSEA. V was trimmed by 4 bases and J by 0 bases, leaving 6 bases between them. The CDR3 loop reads CSVVGTNTGELFF. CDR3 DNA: TGCAGCGTTGTCGGTACGAACACCGGGGAGCTGTTTTTT.

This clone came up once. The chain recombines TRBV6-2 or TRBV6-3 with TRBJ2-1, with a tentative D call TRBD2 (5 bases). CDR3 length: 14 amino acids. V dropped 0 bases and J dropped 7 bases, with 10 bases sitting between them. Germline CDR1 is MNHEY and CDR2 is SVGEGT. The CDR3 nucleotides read TGTGCCAGCAGTTACTCGCCGGTAGCGAATGAGCAGTTCTTC. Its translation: CASSYSPVANEQFF.

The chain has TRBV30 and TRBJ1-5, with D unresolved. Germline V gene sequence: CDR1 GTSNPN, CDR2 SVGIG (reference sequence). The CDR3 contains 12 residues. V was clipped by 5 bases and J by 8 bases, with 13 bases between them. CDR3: CAWDGEGKPQHF. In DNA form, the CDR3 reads TGTGCCTGGGATGGGGAGGGCAAGCCCCAGCATTTT.

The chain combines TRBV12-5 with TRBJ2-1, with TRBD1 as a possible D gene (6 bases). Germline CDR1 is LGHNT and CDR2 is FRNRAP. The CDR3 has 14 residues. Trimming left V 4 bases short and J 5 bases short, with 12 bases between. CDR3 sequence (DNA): TGTGCTAGTGGTTCGCCCGGACAGAACAATGAGCAGTTCTTC. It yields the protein CASGSPGQNNEQFF.

In nucleotides, the CDR3 is TGTGCCAGCAGCCAAAGGAGGGGTTTCGGAGGCGGCATTCAGTACTTC. Translating gives CASSQRRGFGGGIQYF. The V gene is TRBV3-1 (or the pseudogene TRBV3-2), the J gene TRBJ2-4; a possible D gene is TRBD2 (6 bases). Germline lookup yields CDR1 LGHDT and CDR2 YNNKEL (reference sequence). The CDR3 contains 16 residues. Trimming stripped 2 bases from V and 9 bases from J, with 20 bases between.

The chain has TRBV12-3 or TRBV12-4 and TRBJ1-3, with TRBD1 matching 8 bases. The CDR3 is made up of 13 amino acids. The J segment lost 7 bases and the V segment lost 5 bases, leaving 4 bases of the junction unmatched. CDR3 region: CASSLRQGNTIYF. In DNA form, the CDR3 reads TGTGCCAGCAGTCTAAGACAGGGGAACACCATATATTTT.

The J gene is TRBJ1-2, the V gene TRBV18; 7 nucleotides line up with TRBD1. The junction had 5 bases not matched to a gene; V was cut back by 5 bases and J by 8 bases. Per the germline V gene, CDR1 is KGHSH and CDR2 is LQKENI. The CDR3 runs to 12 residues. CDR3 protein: CASSGTAYGYTF. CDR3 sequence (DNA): TGTGCCAGCTCAGGGACAGCCTACGGCTACACCTTC.

The CDR3 sequence is CAWRRQGVETQYF. The CDR3 bases are TGTGCCTGGAGACGGCAGGGGGTAGAGACCCAGTACTTC. V and J are TRBV30 and TRBJ2-5, with 7 bases matching TRBD1. The V segment lost 3 bases and the J segment 4 bases; nucleotides outside the gene matches: 5. There are 13 residues in the CDR3. The germline gives CDR1 GTSNPN, CDR2 SVGIG (reference sequence).